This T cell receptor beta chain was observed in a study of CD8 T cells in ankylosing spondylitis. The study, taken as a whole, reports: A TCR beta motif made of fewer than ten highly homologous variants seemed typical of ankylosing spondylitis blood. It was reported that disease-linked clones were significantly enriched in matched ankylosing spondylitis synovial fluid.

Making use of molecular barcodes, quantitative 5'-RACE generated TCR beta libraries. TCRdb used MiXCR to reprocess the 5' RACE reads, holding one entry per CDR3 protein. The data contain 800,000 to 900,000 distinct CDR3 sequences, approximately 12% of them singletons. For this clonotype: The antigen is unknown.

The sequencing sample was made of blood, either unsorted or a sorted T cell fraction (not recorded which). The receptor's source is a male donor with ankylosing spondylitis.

CDR3 sequence: CSARRGRAGELFF. The DNA for the CDR3 is TGCAGTGCTAGACGCGGAAGGGCCGGGGAGCTGTTTTTT. The rearrangement links TRBV20-1 to TRBJ2-2; no clear D gene. The V end was cut by 2 bases, the J end by 6 bases, with 10 bases between. CDR1 and CDR2 from the germline V gene are DFQATT and SNEGSKA (reference sequence). CDR3 length: 13 residues.